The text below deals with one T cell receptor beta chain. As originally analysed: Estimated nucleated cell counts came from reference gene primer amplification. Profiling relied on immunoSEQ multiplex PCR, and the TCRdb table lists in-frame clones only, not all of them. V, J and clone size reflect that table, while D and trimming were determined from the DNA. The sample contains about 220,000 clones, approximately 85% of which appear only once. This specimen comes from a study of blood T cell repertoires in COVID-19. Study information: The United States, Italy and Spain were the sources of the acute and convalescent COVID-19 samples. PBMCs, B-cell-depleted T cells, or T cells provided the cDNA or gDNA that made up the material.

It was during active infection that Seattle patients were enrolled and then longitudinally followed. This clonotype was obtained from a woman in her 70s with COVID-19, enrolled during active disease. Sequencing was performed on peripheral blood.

The CDR3 sequence is CASSYSRQGEYF. The DNA for the CDR3 is TGTGCCAGCAGTTACTCGCGGCAGGGGGAGTACTTC. The gene calls are TRBV6-2 or TRBV6-3 and TRBJ2-7; 7 bases fit TRBD1. CDR3 length: 12 amino acids. Per germline, CDR1 MNHEY and CDR2 SVGEGT. The J segment lost 11 bases and the V segment lost 0 bases, leaving 4 bases of the junction unmatched.